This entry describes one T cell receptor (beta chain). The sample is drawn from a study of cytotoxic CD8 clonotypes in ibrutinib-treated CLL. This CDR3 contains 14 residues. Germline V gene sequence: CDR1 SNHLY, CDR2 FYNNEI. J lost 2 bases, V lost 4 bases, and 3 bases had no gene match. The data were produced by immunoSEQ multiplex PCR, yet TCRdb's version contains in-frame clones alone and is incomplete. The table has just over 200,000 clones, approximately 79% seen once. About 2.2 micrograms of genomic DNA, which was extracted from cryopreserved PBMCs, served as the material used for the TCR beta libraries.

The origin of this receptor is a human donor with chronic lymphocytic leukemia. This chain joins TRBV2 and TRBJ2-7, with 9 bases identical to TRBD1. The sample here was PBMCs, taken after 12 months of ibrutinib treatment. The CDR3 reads CASSADRGAYEQYF. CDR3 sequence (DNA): TGTGCCAGCAGTGCCGACAGGGGGGCCTACGAGCAGTACTTC. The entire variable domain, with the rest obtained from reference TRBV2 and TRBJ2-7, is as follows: EPEVTQTPSHQVTQMGQEVILRCVPISNHLYFYWYRQILGQKVEFLVSFYNNEISEKSEIFDDQFSVERPDGSNFTLKIRSTKLEDSAMYFCASSADRGAYEQYFGPGTRLTVT.